The 12 T cell receptor beta chains below come from one sample, sequenced in a study of blood T cell repertoires in COVID-19. TCRdb keeps only in-frame clones here, not all; method: immunoSEQ multiplex PCR. The profile covers tens of thousands of clones, with around 80% appearing a single time and around 25% taken by the ten largest. Sequencing was performed on peripheral blood. The receptors originated from a human donor in a cohort sampled during active COVID-19.

V and J are TRBV6-5 and TRBJ2-1, with 13 nucleotides matching TRBD2. CDR3 length equals 14 residues. J gave up 7 bases and V 8 bases, and 5 bases lay outside the gene matches. CDR1 is MNHEY, CDR2 SVGAGI, per germline. The CDR3 sequence is CASSELAGGNEQFF. As DNA, the CDR3 is TGTGCCAGCTCGGAACTAGCGGGAGGGAATGAGCAGTTCTTC.

The table lists this clone with a count of one. The rearrangement uses TRBV7-6 and TRBJ2-1; 10 bases fit TRBD2. This CDR3 has 15 amino acids. V lost 1 base to trimming and J lost 9 bases; unmatched junction nucleotides: 6. Per germline, CDR1 SGHVS and CDR2 FNYEAQ. This chain's CDR3 is CASSLGTSGAAEQFF. CDR3 sequence (DNA): TGTGCCAGCAGCTTAGGGACTAGCGGTGCGGCTGAGCAGTTCTTC.

This rearrangement joins TRBV3-1 (or the pseudogene TRBV3-2) to TRBJ2-1, with 16 bases identical to TRBD2. This CDR3 comprises 18 residues. The ends lost 6 bases at V and 4 bases at J; junction bases unmatched: 9. In germline, CDR1 is LGHDT, CDR2 YNNKEL (reference sequence). The CDR3 loop is CASSVWGLAGGGYNEQFF. CDR3 in DNA: TGTGCCAGCAGTGTCTGGGGACTAGCGGGAGGGGGGTACAATGAGCAGTTCTTC.

The J gene is TRBJ2-5, the V gene TRBV7-9; 10 nucleotides agree with TRBD2. Trimming removed 5 bases from V and 0 bases from J; junction bases left unmatched: 3. Germline CDR1 is SEHNR and CDR2 is FQNEAQ (reference sequence). The CDR3 contains 15 residues. The CDR3 sequence: CASSVGLADQETQYF. The CDR3 DNA sequence: TGTGCCAGCAGCGTAGGACTAGCGGACCAAGAGACCCAGTACTTC.

The chain joins TRBV7-2 to TRBJ2-4; 10 bases agree with TRBD1. The germline CDR1 and CDR2 sequences are SGHTA and FQGNSA. The V segment lost 4 bases and the J segment 5 bases; nucleotides outside the gene matches: 5. The CDR3 spans 15 residues. The CDR3 loop is CASSSDRGLQNIQYF. CDR3 in DNA: TGTGCCAGCAGCTCAGACAGGGGGCTTCAAAACATTCAGTACTTC.

This sequence joins TRBV5-4 and TRBJ2-2; possibly TRBD2 for D (5 bases). Germline lookup yields CDR1 SGHNT and CDR2 YYREEE (reference sequence). The CDR3 totals 16 residues. V dropped 4 bases and J dropped 0 bases, with 13 bases sitting between them. Written as DNA, the CDR3 is TGTGCCAGCAGCCGGGAAGGGTCCACGAACACCGGGGAGCTGTTTTTT. It yields the protein CASSREGSTNTGELFF.

The chain has TRBV28 and TRBJ2-3; 9 nucleotides line up with TRBD1. Looked up from germline, CDR1 is MDHEN and CDR2 is SYDVKM. The CDR3 is made up of 14 amino acids. Trimming took 5 bases from V and 3 from J; bases not matched to a gene: 3. CDR3 coding DNA: TGTGCCAGCAGTCGGGACAGGGAGACAGATACGCAGTATTTT. Protein: CASSRDRETDTQYF.

This clone occurred once. The rearrangement uses TRBV6-5 and TRBJ1-3, with D possibly TRBD1 on 6 matching bases. The CDR3 runs to 14 residues. From germline, CDR1 is MNHEY and CDR2 SVGAGI. Trimming pared 5 bases from V and 1 base from J, leaving 9 bases between. Here the CDR3 reads CASSIRGSGNTIYF. CDR3 nucleotides: TGTGCCAGCAGTATCAGGGGATCTGGAAACACCATATATTTT.

This clone was observed a few times. This sequence joins TRBV10-2 and TRBJ1-3; the match to TRBD1 covers 7 bases. CDR1 WSHSY and CDR2 SAAADI come from the germline V gene. The J segment lost 2 bases and the V segment lost 6 bases, leaving 10 bases of the junction unmatched. CDR3 length: 16 residues. In DNA, the CDR3 is TGCGCCAGCAGCAGGGGTCTGACAGGGACTGGAAACACCATATATTTT. Translated, it gives CASSRGLTGTGNTIYF.

The chain joins TRBV3-1 (or the pseudogene TRBV3-2) to TRBJ1-2, with unresolved D. The CDR3 length is 14 residues. V shed 1 base and J shed 4 bases, with 10 bases lying between them. Germline V gives CDR1 LGHDT, CDR2 YNNKEL (reference sequence). CDR3 in DNA: TGTGCCAGCAGCCAAGGTCGGGGTAGCTATGGCTACACCTTC. Its translation is CASSQGRGSYGYTF.

This chain connects TRBV29-1 to TRBJ2-1; 7 bases agree with TRBD1. The CDR3 length is 13 residues. V shed 6 bases and J 9 bases; nucleotides not matched to a gene: 11. The germline V gene has CDR1 SQVTM and CDR2 ANQGSEA. CDR3 in DNA: TGCAGCGTAGAGGGTGACAGGGCGGCTGAGCAGTTCTTC. Encoded protein: CSVEGDRAAEQFF.

The J gene is TRBJ2-7, the V gene TRBV11-2, with 7 bases that match TRBD1. Germline V gives CDR1 SGHAT, CDR2 FQNNGV. V lost 4 bases, J lost 4 bases, and 7 bases stayed unmatched. This CDR3 spans 14 amino acids. The CDR3 bases are TGTGCCAGCAGCTCGACAGGGAACAGGTACGAGCAGTACTTC. It specifies CASSSTGNRYEQYF.